These T cell receptor beta chains were read from a single sample in a study of early stage breast cancer tumors. TCRdb's table, derived via immunoSEQ multiplex PCR, lists solely in-frame clones and lacks some. The sample lists over 45,000 clones; around 83% were seen once. The sample comprised blood. All receptors come from a person aged 50-59 years with breast cancer. CDR3s include the opening cysteine and the closing phenylalanine or tryptophan. The D gene is left open where the match is weak. A clone size is listed for some rows: how often the clone was seen (once, few, many), or a class if it is expanded.

length: 14
J: TRBJ2-7
V: TRBV11-2
D: TRBD1
size: -
DNA: TGTGCCAGCAGCATCCGGGACAGGGATGGCGGGCAGTACTTC
CDR3: CASSIRDRDGGQYF

length: 15
J: TRBJ1-1
V: TRBV5-6
D: TRBD1
size: -
DNA: TGTGCCAGCAGCTTAAGAGGGGGCGCAGACACTGAAGCTTTCTTT
CDR3: CASSLRGGADTEAFF

length: 17
J: TRBJ1-3
V: TRBV9
D: TRBD1
size: -
DNA: TGTGCCAGCAGCACCCGACAGGGGGCCCACTCTGGAAACACCATATATTTT
CDR3: CASSTRQGAHSGNTIYF

length: 17
J: TRBJ1-3
V: TRBV30
D: -
size: -
DNA: TGTGCCTGGAGTGTCCCTTTGACGGATCGAGAGGGAAACACCATATATTTT
CDR3: CAWSVPLTDREGNTIYF

length: 15
J: TRBJ2-5
V: TRBV6-5
D: -
size: once
DNA: TGTGCCAGCAGTTACTCGAGCGGGTCGGAGGGGACCCAGTACTTC
CDR3: CASSYSSGSEGTQYF

length: 15
J: TRBJ1-2
V: TRBV13
D: -
size: once
DNA: TGTGCCAGCAGCTTAGGAGGGGTAGATAACTATGGCTACACCTTC
CDR3: CASSLGGVDNYGYTF

length: 15
J: TRBJ2-3
V: TRBV11-1
D: -
size: -
DNA: TGTGCCAGCAGCTTAGGCATCCCAGGGGGGGATACGCAGTATTTT
CDR3: CASSLGIPGGDTQYF

length: 14
J: TRBJ1-4
V: TRBV5-5
D: -
size: -
DNA: TGTGCCAGCAGCCTACGGGGGACGGATGAAAAACTGTTTTTT
CDR3: CASSLRGTDEKLFF

length: 15
J: TRBJ2-7
V: TRBV5-3
D: -
size: -
DNA: TGTGCCAGAAGCTTGGTCCCAGGGGCCTCCTACGAGCAGTACTTC
CDR3: CARSLVPGASYEQYF

length: 13
J: TRBJ2-7
V: TRBV2
D: TRBD1
size: once
DNA: TGTGCCAGCGGGAGAGCTGGGGACAGCGGACAGTACTTC
CDR3: CASGRAGDSGQYF